This T cell receptor (beta chain) was found in a study of cytomegalovirus exposure and HLA in healthy donors. Study-level findings and limits: Most likely, a cluster of highly shared sequence variants arose as a sequencing artifact. Association of around 17,000 TCR beta sequences with HLA alleles was found at 0.05 false discovery rate in a later analysis. Sequencing depth across donors, presence/absence analyses assumed, was roughly uniform. Sequences of the TCR beta chain were said to predict the HLA-A and HLA-B alleles of most subjects accurately.

PCR employed 60 Vbeta and 13 Jbeta primers. Sequenced by immunoSEQ multiplex PCR; TCRdb stores in-frame clones only, minus some. In the table there are 130,000 to 150,000 clones, roughly 79% of which are singletons. This clone was seen a handful of times. Its antigen remains unknown. Sequencing was carried out using PBMCs. The receptor was derived from a male donor in good health and CMV-seronegative.

CDR3 sequence reads: CASSLQSMDTIYF. The CDR3 DNA is TGTGCCAGCAGCTTGCAGTCCATGGACACCATATATTTT. The chain combines TRBV5-4 with TRBJ1-3; no reliable D call. The CDR3 consists of 13 residues. The V and J ends lost 1 base and 8 bases respectively, with 10 bases between them. Germline V gene data show CDR1 as SGHNT and CDR2 as YYREEE (reference sequence).